This T cell receptor beta chain was identified in a study of beta chain features in type 1 diabetes. Findings and limits, study-wide: Shortening that was moderate but significant affected the TCRB CDR3s of Type 1 diabetes patients in all four CD4+ subsets.

Sorted CD4+ subsets: naive, central memory, regulatory, stem cell-like memory (CD45RO/CCR7/CD25/CD127/CD95/CD27 panel). What was sequenced were expressed TCRB transcripts, since all of the isolated RNA had been reverse transcribed. The method was immunoSEQ multiplex PCR; TCRdb's version includes in-frame clones alone and lacks a portion of them. This sample yields nearly 350,000 clones, of which less than 9.5% are seen a single time; around 0.44% belongs to the top ten. Regarding this clone: Its antigen is not identified.

The receptor was isolated from a woman aged 18-35 years in good health. Sequenced sample: central memory CD4+ T cells from blood.

CDR3 sequence: CASSLTGGNEQYF. The CDR3 bases are TGTGCCAGCAGCTTAACAGGGGGGAACGAGCAGTACTTC. The rearrangement joins TRBV7-9 to TRBJ2-7; 8 bases are shared with TRBD1. CDR3 length: 13 residues. Germline V lookup: CDR1 SEHNR, CDR2 FQNEAQ (reference sequence). With V trimmed by 2 bases and J by 5 bases, 2 bases remained unmatched.